The 23 T cell receptor beta chains reported below all come from one sample, sequenced in a study of neurological immune-mediated disorders. TCRdb redid the calling of the 5' RACE reads with MiXCR, one entry per CDR3 protein. Among some 49,000 distinct CDR3 sequences listed, 13% were seen once. The time point: longitudinal time-point 2. The specimen sequenced was PBMCs. The receptors shown here come from a male donor with HTLV-1-associated myelopathy (HAM/TSP).

This clonotype was seen ten or more times. The chain recombines TRBV20-1 with TRBJ1-1, with D possibly matching TRBD1 (5 bases). Germline V gene data show CDR1 as DFQATT and CDR2 as SNEGSKA (reference sequence). There are 14 residues in the CDR3. Trimming cost V 3 bases and J 1 base, with 12 bases left between them. The CDR3 DNA reads as TGCAGTGCTAGTCCGGGACCGCCGAACACTGAAGCTTTCTTT. It codes for CSASPGPPNTEAFF.

The genes are TRBV30 and TRBJ2-1, with D perhaps matching TRBD2 (5 bases). The CDR3 is 13 residues long. Trimming stripped 0 bases from V and 11 bases from J, with 14 bases between. Germline V gene lookup returns CDR1 GTSNPN and CDR2 SVGIG (reference sequence). The CDR3 coding sequence is TGTGCCTGGAGTGTACTAGGTTCATCTAAGCAGTTCTTC. Translated, it gives CAWSVLGSSKQFF. The variable domain in full, completed from reference TRBV30 and TRBJ2-1, reads SQTIHQWPATLVQPVGSPLSLECTVEGTSNPNLYWYRQAAGRGLQLLFYSVGIGQISSEVPQNLSASRPQDRQFILSSKKLLLSDSGFYLCAWSVLGSSKQFFGPGTRLTVL.

This clonotype was observed many times. V usage is TRBV20-1 and J usage is TRBJ1-2; TRBD1 matches at 7 bases. CDR1 and CDR2 from the germline V gene are DFQATT and SNEGSKA (reference sequence). V dropped 6 bases and J dropped 0; count of bases not matched to a gene: 10. This CDR3 spans 15 amino acids. The CDR3 coding sequence is TGCAGTGCCCAAGACAGGGTCCGCGCTAACTATGGCTACACCTTC. Its protein is CSAQDRVRANYGYTF.

The sample holds many counts of this clonotype. The chain carries TRBV7-9 and TRBJ1-4; D not certain. Trimming took off 3 bases at V and 4 bases at J, with 12 bases between the two ends. CDR1 and CDR2 (germline): SEHNR, FQNEAQ (reference sequence). CDR3 size: 15 residues. The CDR3 bases are TGTGCCAGCAGCTTTTCGGCGGACCGTAATGAAAAACTGTTTTTT. This encodes CASSFSADRNEKLFF.

This clonotype has at least ten counts. The chain uses TRBV20-1 and TRBJ2-1; the match to TRBD2 covers 8 bases. The trim removed 0 bases at V and 0 bases at J, leaving 7 bases unmatched. This CDR3 comprises 17 residues. CDR1 is DFQATT and CDR2 is SNEGSKA in the germline V gene (reference sequence). The CDR3, as DNA: TGCAGTGCTAGAGATGAAAGCGGGGGCCGCTCCTACAATGAGCAGTTCTTC. Its translation: CSARDESGGRSYNEQFF.

This clonotype was seen many times. The V call is TRBV5-6, the J call TRBJ2-5; D may be TRBD2 (7 bases). The CDR3 has 15 residues. Trimming stripped 1 base from V and 4 bases from J, with 14 bases between. CDR1 and CDR2 from the germline V gene are SGHDT and YYEEEE. This CDR3 is CASSLFQGGGETQYF. The DNA for the CDR3 is TGTGCCAGCAGCTTGTTTCAGGGAGGGGGAGAGACCCAGTACTTC.

This clonotype was found many times. This chain connects TRBV20-1 to TRBJ2-1, with 9 nucleotides matching TRBD1. V gave up 6 bases and J gave up 8 bases; unmatched junction bases: 5. The CDR3 is 12 amino acids. Germline V lookup: CDR1 DFQATT, CDR2 SNEGSKA (reference sequence). The CDR3: CSAGQGFHEQFF. DNA of the CDR3: TGCAGTGCAGGACAGGGGTTCCATGAGCAGTTCTTC.

This clonotype was found many times. CDR3 residues: CSASPLRGHPTGELFF. The CDR3 DNA reads as TGCAGTGCTAGTCCCCTCAGGGGACATCCCACCGGGGAGCTGTTTTTT. This chain links TRBV20-1 with TRBJ2-2; TRBD1 might be the D (6 bases). V gave up 3 bases and J gave up 4 bases, with 18 bases separating them. The CDR3 sequence is 16 residues long. Germline CDR1 reads DFQATT; CDR2 reads SNEGSKA (reference sequence).

This clonotype was observed many times. V is TRBV5-1 and J is TRBJ2-1, with 8 positions matching TRBD2. Germline assignment: CDR1 SGHRS and CDR2 YFSETQ. CDR3 size: 17 residues. J gave up 4 bases and V 1 base, and 10 bases lay outside the gene matches. DNA for the CDR3: TGCGCCAGCAGCTTGTTGCTCGGAACTAGCGGTTACAATGAGCAGTTCTTC. The encoded protein is CASSLLLGTSGYNEQFF.

The table lists this clonotype with many counts. This rearrangement joins TRBV5-1 to TRBJ1-6, with TRBD1 identical over 10 bases. The CDR3 extends over 14 amino acids. V was clipped by 3 bases and J by 10 bases; unmatched bases: 4. Germline-derived CDR1 and CDR2 are SGHRS and YFSETQ. The CDR3 spells CASSSGTGVSPLHF. The CDR3 region has the DNA TGCGCCAGCAGCTCTGGGACAGGGGTGTCACCCCTCCACTTT.

This clonotype was seen at least ten times. The CDR3 DNA reads TGCAGCGTTGATGGCGCCTCTGGAAACACCATATATTTT. It encodes CSVDGASGNTIYF. The chain recombines TRBV29-1 with TRBJ1-3; D is undetermined. The length of the CDR3 is 13 residues. Trimming stripped 3 bases from V and 0 bases from J, with 6 bases between. The germline gives CDR1 SQVTM, CDR2 ANQGSEA.

This clonotype was detected many times. J is TRBJ1-3 and V is TRBV3-1; D is uncertain. V was clipped by 1 base and J by 1 base, with 11 bases between them. The CDR3 spans 16 residues. CDR1 is LGHDT, CDR2 YNNKEL, per germline (reference sequence). This CDR3 is CASSQGAAESGNTIYF. The CDR3 nucleotides are TGTGCCAGCAGCCAAGGGGCGGCAGAGTCTGGAAACACCATATATTTT.

This clonotype was recorded at least ten times. The chain uses TRBV20-1 and TRBJ1-1; TRBD1 is a possible D gene (5 bases). Trimming took off 3 bases at V and 4 bases at J, with 12 bases between the two ends. The CDR3 spans 13 residues. The germline V gene has CDR1 DFQATT and CDR2 SNEGSKA (reference sequence). The DNA for the CDR3 is TGCAGTGCTAGGGGAGGGGCGGGCACTGAAGCTTTCTTT. Residues: CSARGGAGTEAFF.

This clonotype has a count of ten or more. This sequence joins TRBV6-2 or TRBV6-3 and TRBJ1-4; D not resolved. Germline CDR1 and CDR2: MNHEY and SVGEGT. V was trimmed by 6 bases and J by 2 bases, leaving 13 bases between them. CDR3 size: 15 residues. DNA for the CDR3: TGTGCCAGCAGAAACAACGTTGGGACTAATGAAAAACTGTTTTTT. Translated, it gives CASRNNVGTNEKLFF.

Note on this clonotype: A much larger clone differs by one base, so this may be a read error. The CDR3 DNA reads as TGCGCCAGCACTGGACTAGCGGCTAGCACATATACGCAGTATTTT. Translation gives CASTGLAASTYTQYF. V gene TRBV5-1 combines with J gene TRBJ2-3; 10 bases are a match to TRBD2. The CDR3 consists of 15 residues. Germline V lookup: CDR1 SGHRS, CDR2 YFSETQ.

In this sample, this clonotype turned up many times. The gene calls are TRBV9 and TRBJ1-1; 7 nucleotides line up with TRBD1. Germline-derived CDR1 and CDR2 are SGDLS and YYNGEE. Trimming removed 4 bases from V and 11 bases from J; junction bases left unmatched: 8. The length of the CDR3 is 12 residues. The CDR3 nucleotides are TGTGCCAGCAGCCTAACAGGGGCTACTGCTTTCTTT. Its protein product is CASSLTGATAFF.

The table lists this clonotype with many counts. The chain links TRBV27 to TRBJ2-6; D is unresolved. Germline V gene sequence: CDR1 MNHEY, CDR2 SMNVEV (reference sequence). V was trimmed by 3 bases and J by 4 bases, leaving 10 bases between them. CDR3 length: 15 residues. The CDR3 spells CASSFSVGGANVLTF. CDR3 coding DNA: TGTGCCAGCAGTTTTAGTGTTGGCGGGGCCAACGTCCTGACTTTC.

The sample holds many counts of this clonotype. The chain uses TRBV5-1 and TRBJ2-1; the match to TRBD2 covers 7 bases. This CDR3 comprises 14 residues. The junction had 3 bases not matched to a gene; V was cut back by 4 bases and J by 2 bases. Germline-derived CDR1 and CDR2 are SGHRS and YFSETQ. CDR3 region: CASSPSGTYNEQFF. In nucleotides, the CDR3 is TGCGCCAGCAGCCCTAGCGGAACCTACAATGAGCAGTTCTTC.

This clonotype was counted at least ten times. The J gene is TRBJ1-1, the V gene TRBV7-6; a possible D gene is TRBD1 (5 bases). V lost 2 bases to trimming and J lost 3 bases, with 13 bases between them. CDR3 length equals 15 residues. Germline assignment: CDR1 SGHVS and CDR2 FNYEAQ. The CDR3 DNA sequence: TGTGCCAGCAGCTTACACGGGCAGGGCGACACTGAAGCTTTCTTT. Amino acids: CASSLHGQGDTEAFF.

This clonotype was detected many times. The chain couples TRBV11-2 to TRBJ2-1, with 10 bases matching TRBD2. The CDR3 sequence is 15 residues long. Germline V CDR1 and CDR2: SGHAT, FQNNGV. Unmatched junction bases numbered 8, after V lost 5 bases and J lost 7 bases. This CDR3 reads CASSPSSGGGNEQFF. CDR3 coding DNA: TGTGCCAGCAGCCCGTCTAGCGGGGGAGGGAATGAGCAGTTCTTC. Full variable domain (remainder filled in from reference TRBV11-2 and TRBJ2-1): EAGVAQSPRYKIIEKRQSVAFWCNPISGHATLYWYQQILGQGPKLLIQFQNNGVVDDSQLPKDRFSAERLKGVDSTLKIQPAKLEDSAVYLCASSPSSGGGNEQFFGPGTRLTVL.

This clonotype was picked up many times. This sequence joins TRBV15 and TRBJ1-2, with 11 nucleotides matching TRBD1. The CDR3 has 17 amino acids. V trimming: 5 bases; J trimming: 2 bases; junction bases outside the gene matches: 10. The germline V gene has CDR1 LNHNV and CDR2 YYDKDF (reference sequence). CDR3 protein: CATSLGGQGVRNYGYTF. The DNA for the CDR3 is TGTGCCACCAGCCTGGGGGGACAGGGGGTGAGAAACTATGGCTACACCTTC. The whole variable domain, filled in from reference TRBV15 and TRBJ1-2, reads DAMVIQNPRYQVTQFGKPVTLSCSQTLNHNVMYWYQQKSSQAPKLLFHYYDKDFNNEADTPDNFQSRRPNTSFCFLDIRSPGLGDTAMYLCATSLGGQGVRNYGYTFGSGTRLTVV.

The table lists this clonotype with many counts. The CDR3 protein is CASSPDYEQYF. The DNA for the CDR3 is TGTGCCAGCAGCCCAGACTACGAGCAGTACTTC. This chain links TRBV12-3 or TRBV12-4 with TRBJ2-7; D call uncertain. This CDR3 comprises 11 residues. V was trimmed by 6 bases and J by 3 bases, leaving 6 bases between them.

There are many counts of this clonotype. V is TRBV20-1 and J is TRBJ2-3; perhaps TRBD1 as D (6 bases). The CDR3 covers 15 residues. Trimming took 6 bases from V and 1 from J, leaving 17 bases between them. From germline, CDR1 is DFQATT and CDR2 SNEGSKA (reference sequence). The CDR3 protein is CSAPNRVKGTDTQYF. The CDR3 DNA reads as TGCAGTGCCCCTAACAGGGTGAAGGGCACAGATACGCAGTATTTT.